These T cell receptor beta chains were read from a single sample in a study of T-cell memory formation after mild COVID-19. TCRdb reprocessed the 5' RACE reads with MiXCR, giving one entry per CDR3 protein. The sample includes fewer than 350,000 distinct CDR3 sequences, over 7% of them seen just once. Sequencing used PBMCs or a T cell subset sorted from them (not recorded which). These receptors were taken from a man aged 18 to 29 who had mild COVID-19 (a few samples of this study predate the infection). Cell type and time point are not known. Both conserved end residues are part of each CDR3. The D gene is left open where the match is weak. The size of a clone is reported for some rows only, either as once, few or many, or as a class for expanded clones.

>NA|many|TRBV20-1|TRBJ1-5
CSASRESNQPQHF
TGCAGTGCTAGTCGTGAAAGCAATCAGCCCCAGCATTTT
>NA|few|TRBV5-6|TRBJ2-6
CASSFQTAGANVLTF
TGTGCCAGCAGCTTCCAGACCGCCGGGGCCAACGTCCTGACTTTC
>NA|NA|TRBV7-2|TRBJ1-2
CASSFRIGGRANYGYTF
TGTGCCAGCAGCTTCCGGATCGGAGGACGAGCTAACTATGGCTACACCTTC
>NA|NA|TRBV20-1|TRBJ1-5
CSARNGEPQHF
TGCAGTGCTAGGAACGGGGAACCCCAGCATTTT
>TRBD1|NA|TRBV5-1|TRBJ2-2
CASSFGTVPGGELFF
TGCGCCAGCAGCTTCGGGACAGTCCCGGGCGGGGAGCTGTTTTTT
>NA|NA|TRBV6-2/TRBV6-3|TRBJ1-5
CASSYTGFNQPQHF
TGTGCCAGCAGTTACACCGGGTTCAATCAGCCCCAGCATTTT
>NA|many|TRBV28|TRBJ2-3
CASSWTVESTDTQYF
TGTGCCAGCAGTTGGACAGTAGAAAGCACAGATACGCAGTATTTT
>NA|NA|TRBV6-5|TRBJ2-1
CASSYILDNEQFF
TGTGCCAGCAGTTACATCTTGGACAATGAGCAGTTCTTC
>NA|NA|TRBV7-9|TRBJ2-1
CASSISIKEQFF
TGTGCCAGCAGCATTTCGATTAAAGAGCAGTTCTTC
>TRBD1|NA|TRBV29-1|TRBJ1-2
CSVKKTGGYYGYTF
TGCAGCGTTAAAAAGACAGGGGGTTACTATGGCTACACCTTC
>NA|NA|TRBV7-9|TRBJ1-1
CASSGVVTEAFF
TGTGCCAGCTCAGGGGTGGTCACTGAAGCTTTCTTT
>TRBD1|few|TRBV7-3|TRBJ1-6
CASSPTGGDSPLHF
TGTGCCAGCAGCCCCACAGGGGGCGATTCACCCCTCCACTTT
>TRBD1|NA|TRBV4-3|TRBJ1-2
CASSHAGQGRGYTF
TGCGCCAGCAGCCATGCTGGACAGGGTAGAGGCTACACCTTC
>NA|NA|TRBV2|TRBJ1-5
CASSYDQPQHF
TGTGCCAGCAGTTATGATCAGCCCCAGCATTTT
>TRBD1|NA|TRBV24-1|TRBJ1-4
CATSEGRGDEKLFF
TGTGCCACCAGTGAAGGCAGGGGGGATGAAAAACTGTTTTTT
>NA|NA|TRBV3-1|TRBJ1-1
CASSQGLVGEAFF
TGTGCCAGCAGCCAAGGTCTCGTGGGTGAAGCTTTCTTT
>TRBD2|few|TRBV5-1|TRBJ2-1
CASSSPERGRTYNEQFF
TGCGCCAGCAGCTCCCCCGAGCGGGGGCGCACCTACAATGAGCAGTTCTTC
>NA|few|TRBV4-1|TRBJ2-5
CASSTGTRQETQYF
TGCGCCAGCAGCACCGGGACTCGGCAAGAGACCCAGTACTTC
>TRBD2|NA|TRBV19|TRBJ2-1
CASLAGGPFEQFF
TGTGCCAGTTTAGCGGGGGGGCCGTTTGAGCAGTTCTTC
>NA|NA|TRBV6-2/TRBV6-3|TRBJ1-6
CASKDSFSPLHF
TGTGCCAGCAAGGACAGTTTCTCACCCCTCCACTTT
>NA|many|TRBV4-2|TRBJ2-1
CASSQEDPPSEQFF
TGTGCCAGCAGCCAAGAGGACCCGCCAAGTGAGCAGTTCTTC
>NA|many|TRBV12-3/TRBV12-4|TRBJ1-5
CASGTRTNQPQHF
TGTGCCAGCGGGACCCGAACGAATCAGCCCCAGCATTTT
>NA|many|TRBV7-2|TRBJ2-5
CASSLWAGETQYF
TGTGCCAGCAGCTTATGGGCGGGGGAGACCCAGTACTTC
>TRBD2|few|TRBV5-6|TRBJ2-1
CASSWERGSYNEQFF
TGTGCCAGCAGCTGGGAGCGGGGAAGCTACAATGAGCAGTTCTTC
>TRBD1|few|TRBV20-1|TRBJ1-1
CSAQPGQGAFGEAFF
TGCAGTGCACAACCGGGACAGGGGGCTTTCGGTGAAGCTTTCTTT
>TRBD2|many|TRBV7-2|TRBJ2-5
CASSLPSGGAKTQYF
TGTGCCAGCAGCTTACCCAGCGGGGGGGCCAAGACCCAGTACTTC
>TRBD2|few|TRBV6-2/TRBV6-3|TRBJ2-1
CASSYRGPGSGANNEQFF
TGTGCCAGCAGTTACAGGGGCCCTGGAAGCGGGGCAAACAATGAGCAGTTCTTC
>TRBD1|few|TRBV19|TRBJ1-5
CASSLTGGDSNQPQHF
TGTGCCAGTAGTCTGACAGGGGGTGACAGCAATCAGCCCCAGCATTTT
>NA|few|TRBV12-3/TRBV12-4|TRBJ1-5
CASSLSLSLPSQHF
TGTGCCAGCAGTTTATCCCTCTCCCTTCCGTCCCAGCATTTT
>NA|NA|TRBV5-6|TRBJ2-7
CASNSGTSSYEQYF
TGTGCCAGCAACTCCGGGACGTCTTCCTACGAGCAGTACTTC
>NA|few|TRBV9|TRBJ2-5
CASSLRDMGQETQYF
TGTGCCAGCAGCCTCAGGGATATGGGGCAAGAGACCCAGTACTTC
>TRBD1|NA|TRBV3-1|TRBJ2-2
CASSRNLGTAINTGELFF
TGTGCCAGCAGCCGAAACCTCGGGACAGCCATTAACACCGGGGAGCTGTTTTTT